One sample yielded the 17 T cell receptor beta chains listed below, sequenced in a study of PD-1 blockade in classical Hodgkin lymphoma. Autologous stem cell transplantation was followed by relapse in every patient, and brentuximab vedotin exposure varied. The table came from immunoSEQ multiplex PCR; TCRdb's copy has only in-frame clones and leaves some out. The table lists under 45,000 clones, more than 70% of them singletons. The sample in question was peripheral blood mononuclear cells (PBMCs), obtained at baseline. These receptors originate from a human donor with classical Hodgkin lymphoma.

This clone came up many times. The chain employs TRBV7-9 and TRBJ2-7; maybe TRBD2 (6 bases). The V end was cut by 0 bases, the J end by 0 bases, with 9 bases between. The CDR3 consists of 15 residues. CDR1 SEHNR and CDR2 FQNEAQ come from the germline V gene (reference sequence). The CDR3 DNA reads TGTGCCAGCAGCTTAGCTAGCGGTAGCTCCTACGAGCAGTACTTC. It encodes CASSLASGSSYEQYF.

The chain carries TRBV6-4 and TRBJ2-2; 9 bases are a match to TRBD1. CDR1 and CDR2 from the germline V gene are MRHNA and SNTAGT. This CDR3 region has 16 residues. Trimming at V came to 8 bases and at J to 7 bases, leaving 14 bases not matched to a gene. DNA for the CDR3: TGTGCCAGCTCGAAAGAGGGACAGGGAGTTAACGGGGAGCTGTTTTTT. This encodes CASSKEGQGVNGELFF.

V and J are TRBV7-2 and TRBJ1-1; D gene uncertain. Looked up from germline, CDR1 is SGHTA and CDR2 is FQGNSA. The V and J ends lost 2 bases and 2 bases respectively, with 6 bases between them. The CDR3 spans 13 residues. CDR3 in DNA: TGTGCCAGCAGCTTACAGATTAACACTGAAGCTTTCTTT. Its protein is CASSLQINTEAFF. The full variable domain, in which reference TRBV7-2 and TRBJ1-1 provide the parts outside the CDR3, is GAGVSQSPSNKVTEKGKDVELRCDPISGHTALYWYRQSLGQGLEFLIYFQGNSAPDKSGLPSDRFSAERTGGSVSTLTIQRTQQEDSAVYLCASSLQINTEAFFGQGTRLTVV.

DNA for the CDR3: TGTGCCAGCAGTAGGGCGGACTCTGGAAACACCATATATTTT. This codes for CASSRADSGNTIYF. This chain connects TRBV6-5 to TRBJ1-3; D remains unclear. This CDR3 region has 14 residues. Germline V CDR1 and CDR2: MNHEY, SVGAGI. V was trimmed by 5 bases and J by 0 bases, leaving 8 bases between them.

Details on this clone: A much larger clone is a single base away; this may be a read error. The chain uses TRBV30 and TRBJ2-2; possibly TRBD1 for D (6 bases). This CDR3 is built from 13 residues. Germline lookup yields CDR1 GTSNPN and CDR2 SVGIG (reference sequence). The CDR3 DNA reads TGTGCCTGGCACAGGGTGTACACCGAGGAGCTGTTTTTT. Residues: CAWHRVYTEELFF. The variable domain in full, completed from reference TRBV30 and TRBJ2-2, reads SQTIHQWPATLVQPVGSPLSLECTVEGTSNPNLYWYRQAAGRGLQLLFYSVGIGQISSEVPQNLSASRPQDRQFILSSKKLLLSDSGFYLCAWHRVYTEELFFGEGSRLTVL.

The rearrangement joins TRBV7-8 to TRBJ1-5, with 9 bases that match TRBD1. The length of the CDR3 is 20 residues. CDR1 is SGHVS, CDR2 FQNEAQ, per germline. Trimming removed 0 bases from V and 1 base from J; junction bases left unmatched: 13. Written as DNA, the CDR3 is TGTGCCAGCAGCTTAGCCCCGGGACAGGGATCCCCATTGAGCAATCAGCCCCAGCATTTT. Its protein product is CASSLAPGQGSPLSNQPQHF.

This chain links TRBV11-2 with TRBJ2-7; 7 bases match TRBD2. J gave up 1 base and V 6 bases, and 15 bases lay outside the gene matches. CDR1 is SGHAT, CDR2 FQNNGV, per germline. The CDR3 has 17 amino acids. DNA for the CDR3: TGTGCCAGCAGTCGGAAGGTAGCGGGCTCCTGGTCCTACGAGCAGTACTTC. The encoded protein is CASSRKVAGSWSYEQYF. The full variable domain, rest sourced from reference TRBV11-2 and TRBJ2-7, is EAGVAQSPRYKIIEKRQSVAFWCNPISGHATLYWYQQILGQGPKLLIQFQNNGVVDDSQLPKDRFSAERLKGVDSTLKIQPAKLEDSAVYLCASSRKVAGSWSYEQYFGPGTRLTVT.

The chain links TRBV6-1 to TRBJ1-1, with D possibly TRBD1 on 6 matching bases. V lost 2 bases, J lost 4 bases, and 14 bases lay in between. The CDR3 sequence is 15 residues long. CDR1 is MNHNS, CDR2 SASEGT, per germline. CDR3 DNA: TGTGCCAGCAGTGAATTTATGGACAGCATCACTGAAGCTTTCTTT. Amino acids: CASSEFMDSITEAFF.

This clone has a handful of counts. This chain links TRBV9 with TRBJ2-7; D may correspond to TRBD1 or TRBD2 (5 bases each). CDR1 is SGDLS, CDR2 YYNGEE, per germline. V was shortened by 4 bases and J by 3 bases, with 20 bases between the two germline ends. CDR3 length: 16 residues. CDR3 residues: CASSPLGPGRHYEQYF. DNA for the CDR3: TGTGCCAGCAGCCCCTTGGGTCCGGGACGACACTACGAGCAGTACTTC.

The chain carries TRBV19 and TRBJ2-7, with D possibly TRBD2 on 5 matching bases. The germline V gene encodes CDR1 LNHDA and CDR2 SQIVND (reference sequence). V was shortened by 5 bases and J by 2 bases, with 16 bases between the two germline ends. This CDR3 is 15 amino acids long. The CDR3 region has the DNA TGTGCCAGTAGTGGAGGACCAACCAATACCTACGAGCAGTACTTC. Its translation is CASSGGPTNTYEQYF. Full variable domain (remainder filled in from reference TRBV19 and TRBJ2-7): DGGITQSPKYLFRKEGQNVTLSCEQNLNHDAMYWYRQDPGQGLRLIYYSQIVNDFQKGDIAEGYSVSREKKESFPLTVTSAQKNPTAFYLCASSGGPTNTYEQYFGPGTRLTVT.

This clone was recorded once. The chain has TRBV7-2 and TRBJ1-1; D not resolved. CDR3 size: 13 residues. V shed 2 bases and J shed 1 base, with 5 bases lying between them. Germline V gene lookup returns CDR1 SGHTA and CDR2 FQGNSA. As DNA, the CDR3 is TGTGCCAGCAGCTTACCCGGGAACACTGAAGCTTTCTTT. Its protein product is CASSLPGNTEAFF.

The chain is built from TRBV5-4 and TRBJ2-7; TRBD2 agrees at 9 bases. The CDR3 has 14 residues. V gave up 4 bases and J gave up 5 bases; unmatched junction bases: 7. Germline lookup yields CDR1 SGHNT and CDR2 YYREEE (reference sequence). CDR3 protein: CASSVAGVTHEQYF. CDR3 nucleotide sequence: TGTGCCAGCAGCGTAGCGGGAGTCACCCACGAGCAGTACTTC.

This chain links TRBV27 with TRBJ2-3; D gene uncertain. V shed 3 bases and J shed 2 bases, with 9 bases lying between them. The CDR3 is 14 residues long. In germline, CDR1 is MNHEY, CDR2 SMNVEV (reference sequence). CDR3 nucleotides: TGTGCCAGCAGTTTTTCGGTACACACAGATACGCAGTATTTT. Translation: CASSFSVHTDTQYF.

V and J are TRBV28 and TRBJ1-2; unclear D gene. V gave up 2 bases and J gave up 3 bases, with 7 bases separating them. CDR1 is MDHEN, CDR2 SYDVKM, per germline. The CDR3 spans 13 residues. The CDR3 sequence is CASSLIRDYGYTF. The CDR3 region has the DNA TGTGCCAGCAGTTTAATAAGGGACTATGGCTACACCTTC.

V is TRBV6-6 and J is TRBJ2-7, with D possibly being TRBD1 (6 bases). CDR3 length: 14 residues. Trimming left V 5 bases short and J 0 bases short, with 11 bases between. Germline CDR1 is MNHNY and CDR2 is SVGAGI (reference sequence). CDR3 DNA sequence: TGTGCCAGCAGTCTCAGGACAGACTCCTACGAGCAGTACTTC. Protein product: CASSLRTDSYEQYF.

This clone came up a few times. The chain's CDR3 is CASSPLPGEAFF. As DNA, the CDR3 is TGTGCCAGCTCACCCCTCCCGGGTGAAGCTTTCTTT. V and J are TRBV18 and TRBJ1-1; D is unresolved. Germline lookup yields CDR1 KGHSH and CDR2 LQKENI. V shed 3 bases and J shed 7 bases, with 9 bases lying between them. CDR3 length equals 12 residues.

This clone appeared a single time. This rearrangement joins TRBV7-6 to TRBJ2-7, with D perhaps TRBD2 (6 bases). CDR3 length equals 13 residues. V was shortened by 5 bases and J by 3 bases, with 11 bases between the two germline ends. Germline V lookup: CDR1 SGHVS, CDR2 FNYEAQ. CDR3 region: CASSPWGDYEQYF. CDR3 DNA sequence: TGTGCCAGCAGCCCCTGGGGGGACTACGAGCAGTACTTC.